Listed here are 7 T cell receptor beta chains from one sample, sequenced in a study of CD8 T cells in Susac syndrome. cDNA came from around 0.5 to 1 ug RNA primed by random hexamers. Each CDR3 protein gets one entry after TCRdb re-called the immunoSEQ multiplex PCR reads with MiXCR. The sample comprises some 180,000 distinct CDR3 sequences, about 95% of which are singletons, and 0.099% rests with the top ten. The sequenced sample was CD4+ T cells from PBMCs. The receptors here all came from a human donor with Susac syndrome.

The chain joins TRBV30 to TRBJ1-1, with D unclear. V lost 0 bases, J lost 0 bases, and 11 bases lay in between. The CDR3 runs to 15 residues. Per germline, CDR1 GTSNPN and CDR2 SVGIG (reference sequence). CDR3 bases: TGTGCCTGGAGTGTACGGTCCACGATGAACACTGAAGCTTTCTTT. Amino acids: CAWSVRSTMNTEAFF.

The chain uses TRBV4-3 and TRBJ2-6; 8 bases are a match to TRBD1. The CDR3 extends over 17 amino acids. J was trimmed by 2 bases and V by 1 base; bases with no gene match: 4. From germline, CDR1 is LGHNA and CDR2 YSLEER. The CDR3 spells CASSQASGGAGANVLTF. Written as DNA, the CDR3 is TGCGCCAGCAGCCAAGCCTCAGGGGGCGCTGGGGCCAACGTCCTGACTTTC.

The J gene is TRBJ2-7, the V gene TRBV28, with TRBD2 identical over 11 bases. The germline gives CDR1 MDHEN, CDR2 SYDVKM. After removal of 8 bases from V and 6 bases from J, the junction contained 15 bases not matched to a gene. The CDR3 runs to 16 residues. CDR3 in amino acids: CASVLAGGRTIGEQYF. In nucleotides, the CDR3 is TGTGCCAGCGTTCTAGCGGGAGGAAGAACTATTGGCGAGCAGTACTTC.

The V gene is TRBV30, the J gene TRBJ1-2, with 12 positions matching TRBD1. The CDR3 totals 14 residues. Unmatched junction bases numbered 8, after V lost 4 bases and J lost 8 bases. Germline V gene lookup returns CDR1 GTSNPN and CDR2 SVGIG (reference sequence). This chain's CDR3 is CAWTGTGGSEGYTF. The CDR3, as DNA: TGTGCCTGGACGGGGACAGGGGGCTCGGAGGGCTACACCTTC.

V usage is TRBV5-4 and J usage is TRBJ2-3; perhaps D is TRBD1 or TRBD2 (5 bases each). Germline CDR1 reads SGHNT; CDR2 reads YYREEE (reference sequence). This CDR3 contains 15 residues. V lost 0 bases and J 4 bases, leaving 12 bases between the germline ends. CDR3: CASSLAGRDADTQYF. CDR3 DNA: TGTGCCAGCAGCTTGGCAGGCAGGGACGCAGATACGCAGTATTTT.

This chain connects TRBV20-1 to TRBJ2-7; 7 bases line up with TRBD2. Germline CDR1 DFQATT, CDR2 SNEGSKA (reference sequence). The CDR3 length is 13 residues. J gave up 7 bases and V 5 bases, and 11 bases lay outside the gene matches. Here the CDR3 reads CSAPEAGYHEQYF. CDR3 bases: TGCAGTGCTCCTGAAGCGGGATACCATGAGCAGTACTTC.

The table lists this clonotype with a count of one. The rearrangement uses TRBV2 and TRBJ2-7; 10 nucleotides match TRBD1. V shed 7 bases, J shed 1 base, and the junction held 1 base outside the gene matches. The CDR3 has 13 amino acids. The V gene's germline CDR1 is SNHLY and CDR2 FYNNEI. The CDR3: CASKGQGSYEQYF. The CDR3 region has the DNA TGTGCCAGCAAGGGACAGGGGTCCTACGAGCAGTACTTC.